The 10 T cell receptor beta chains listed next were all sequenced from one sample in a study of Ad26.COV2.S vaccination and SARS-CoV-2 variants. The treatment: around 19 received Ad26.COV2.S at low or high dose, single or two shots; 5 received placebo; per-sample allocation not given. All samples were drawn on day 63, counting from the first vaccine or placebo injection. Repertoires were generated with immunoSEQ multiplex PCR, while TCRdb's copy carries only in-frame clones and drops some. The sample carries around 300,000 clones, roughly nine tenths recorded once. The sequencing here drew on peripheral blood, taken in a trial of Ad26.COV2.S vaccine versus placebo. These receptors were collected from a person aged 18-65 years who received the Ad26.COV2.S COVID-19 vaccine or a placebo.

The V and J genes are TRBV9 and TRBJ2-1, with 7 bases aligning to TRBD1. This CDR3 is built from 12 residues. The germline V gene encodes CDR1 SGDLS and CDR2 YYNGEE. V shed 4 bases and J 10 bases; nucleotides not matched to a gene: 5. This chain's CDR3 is CASSPTDREQFF. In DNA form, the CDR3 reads TGTGCCAGCAGCCCGACGGACAGGGAGCAGTTCTTC.

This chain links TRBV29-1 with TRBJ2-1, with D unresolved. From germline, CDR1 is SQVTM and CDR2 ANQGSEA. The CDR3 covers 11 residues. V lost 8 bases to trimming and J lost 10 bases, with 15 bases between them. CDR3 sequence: CSTEPRREQFF. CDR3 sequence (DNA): TGCAGCACCGAACCGAGACGGGAGCAGTTCTTC.

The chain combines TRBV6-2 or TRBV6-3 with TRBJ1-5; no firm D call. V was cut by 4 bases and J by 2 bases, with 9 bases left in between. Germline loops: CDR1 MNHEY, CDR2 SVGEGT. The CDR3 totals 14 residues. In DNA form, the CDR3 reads TGTGCCAGCAGTTGGACGGACCGCAATCAGCCCCAGCATTTT. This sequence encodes CASSWTDRNQPQHF.

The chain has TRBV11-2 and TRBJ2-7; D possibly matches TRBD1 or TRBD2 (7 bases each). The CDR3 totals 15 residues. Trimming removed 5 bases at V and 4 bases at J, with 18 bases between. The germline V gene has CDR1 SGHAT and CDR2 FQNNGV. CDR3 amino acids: CASSVQGGVDYEQYF. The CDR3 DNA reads TGTGCCAGCAGCGTTCAGGGGGGGGTAGATTACGAGCAGTACTTC. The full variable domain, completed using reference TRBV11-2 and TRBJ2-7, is EAGVAQSPRYKIIEKRQSVAFWCNPISGHATLYWYQQILGQGPKLLIQFQNNGVVDDSQLPKDRFSAERLKGVDSTLKIQPAKLEDSAVYLCASSVQGGVDYEQYFGPGTRLTVT.

In DNA, the CDR3 is TGTGCCTGGGGGGGACAGGGTGCCTATGGCTACACCTTC. Translation gives CAWGGQGAYGYTF. The chain links TRBV30 to TRBJ1-2; 9 nucleotides agree with TRBD1. The junction had 5 bases not matched to a gene; V was cut back by 5 bases and J by 4 bases. The CDR3 has 13 residues. Germline loops: CDR1 GTSNPN, CDR2 SVGIG (reference sequence).

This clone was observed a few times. The CDR3 loop reads CAWSRDRASGNTIYF. Here the CDR3 DNA reads TGTGCCTGGAGCCGCGACAGGGCTAGTGGAAACACCATATATTTT. The chain combines TRBV30 with TRBJ1-3; 7 bases agree with TRBD1. The CDR3 sequence is 15 residues long. J was trimmed by 3 bases and V by 3 bases; bases with no gene match: 8. CDR1 GTSNPN and CDR2 SVGIG come from the germline V gene (reference sequence).

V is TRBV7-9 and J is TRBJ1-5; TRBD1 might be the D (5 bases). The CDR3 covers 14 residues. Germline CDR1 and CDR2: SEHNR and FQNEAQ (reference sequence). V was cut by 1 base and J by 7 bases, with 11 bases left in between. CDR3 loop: CASSLGERQQPQHF. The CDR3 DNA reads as TGTGCCAGCAGCTTAGGGGAGAGACAGCAGCCCCAGCATTTT.

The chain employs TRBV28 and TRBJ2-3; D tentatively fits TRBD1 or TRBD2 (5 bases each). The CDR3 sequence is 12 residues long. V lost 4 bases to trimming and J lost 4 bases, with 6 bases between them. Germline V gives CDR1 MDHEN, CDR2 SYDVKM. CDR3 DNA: TGTGCCAGCAGTTGGGGGTCAGATACGCAGTATTTT. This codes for CASSWGSDTQYF.

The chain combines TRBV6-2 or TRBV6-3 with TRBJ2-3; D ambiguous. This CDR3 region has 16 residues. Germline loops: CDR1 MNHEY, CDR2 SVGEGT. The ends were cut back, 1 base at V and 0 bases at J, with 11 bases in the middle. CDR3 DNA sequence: TGTGCCAGCAGTTACTGGCAGGTCCCTAGCACAGATACGCAGTATTTT. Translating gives CASSYWQVPSTDTQYF.

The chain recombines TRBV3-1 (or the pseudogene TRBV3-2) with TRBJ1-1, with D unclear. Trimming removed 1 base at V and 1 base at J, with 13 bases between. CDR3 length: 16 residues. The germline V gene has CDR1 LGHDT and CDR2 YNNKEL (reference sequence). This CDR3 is CASSQVPLLGNTEAFF. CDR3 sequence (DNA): TGTGCCAGCAGCCAAGTGCCCCTCTTAGGGAACACTGAAGCTTTCTTT.